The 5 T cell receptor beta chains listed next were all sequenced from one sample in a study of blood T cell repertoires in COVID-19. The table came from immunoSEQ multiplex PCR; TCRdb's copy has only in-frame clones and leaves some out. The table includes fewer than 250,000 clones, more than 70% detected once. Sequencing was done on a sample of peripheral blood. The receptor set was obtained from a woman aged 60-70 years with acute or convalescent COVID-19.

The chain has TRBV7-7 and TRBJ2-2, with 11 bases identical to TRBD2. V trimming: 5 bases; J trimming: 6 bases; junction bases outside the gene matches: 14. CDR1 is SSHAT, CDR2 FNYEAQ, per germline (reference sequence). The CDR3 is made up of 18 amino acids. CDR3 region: CASSPRLELAGESGELFF. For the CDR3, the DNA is TGTGCCAGCAGCCCCAGGCTCGAACTAGCGGGAGAGTCCGGGGAGCTGTTTTTT.

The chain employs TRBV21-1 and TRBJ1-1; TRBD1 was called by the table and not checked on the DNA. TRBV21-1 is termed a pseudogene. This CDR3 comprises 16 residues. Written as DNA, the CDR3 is TGTGCCAGCAGCAAAGTGAGCAGGGAAATGAACACTGAAGCTTTCTTT. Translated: CASSKVSREMNTEAFF.

The CDR3 region is CASSFSGTRDEQYF. Here the CDR3 DNA reads TGTGCCAGCAGTTTCTCCGGGACTAGAGACGAGCAGTACTTC. The chain has TRBV27 and TRBJ2-7; 8 bases align to TRBD2. Germline V gives CDR1 MNHEY, CDR2 SMNVEV (reference sequence). The V segment lost 3 bases and the J segment 5 bases; nucleotides outside the gene matches: 6. This CDR3 region has 14 residues.

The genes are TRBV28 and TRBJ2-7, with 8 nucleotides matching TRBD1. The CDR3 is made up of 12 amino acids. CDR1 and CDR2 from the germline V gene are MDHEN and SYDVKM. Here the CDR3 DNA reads TGTGTTTCGGGACAGGCTATTTACGAGCAGTACTTC. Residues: CVSGQAIYEQYF.

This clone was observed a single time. The CDR3: CASGLINPPSGPGALRELFF. CDR3 bases: TGTGCTAGTGGTTTGATCAACCCTCCCTCAGGGCCCGGCGCCCTCCGGGAGCTGTTTTTT. The chain recombines TRBV12-5 with TRBJ2-2; possibly TRBD1 for D (5 bases). V was shortened by 2 bases and J by 9 bases, with 31 bases between the two germline ends. The CDR3 loop spans 20 amino acids. Per germline, CDR1 LGHNT and CDR2 FRNRAP.